The source of this TCR beta chain is a study of T cell repertoires in cytomegalovirus infection. Whole-study context: Through public TCR beta signatures, both CMV infection and matching HLA type were indicated.

Notes on the study in general: CMV-specific TCR beta clonotypes restricted by HLA-C dominated the ex vivo response.

This clonotype appeared a few times. Its antigen is undetermined. TCRdb independently ran MiXCR on the reads; one entry per CDR3 protein. Of around 94,000 distinct CDR3 sequences in the sample, about 15% were seen once. Trimming removed 5 bases from V and 3 bases from J; junction bases left unmatched: 5. CDR1 and CDR2 from the germline V gene are SEHNR and FQNEAQ (reference sequence). This CDR3 has 14 residues. Sequencing input: PBMCs. The clonotype comes from a human donor in good health (CMV status not recorded). Some clones in this sample may be carry-over from other donors' samples. The genes are TRBV7-9 and TRBJ1-2; TRBD1 agrees at 8 bases. The CDR3 region is CASSGTTGDYGYTF. CDR3 coding DNA: TGTGCCAGCAGCGGAACGACAGGGGACTATGGCTACACCTTC.